Shown below are 15 T cell receptor beta chains from a single sample sequenced in a study of blood T cells in healthy people across ages. For the second PCR, which ran for roughly 6 to 12 cycles, a sample-barcoded 5' primer and a J-beta primer mix were used. TCRdb used MiXCR to reprocess the 5' RACE reads, holding one entry per CDR3 protein. The sample consists of just under 550,000 distinct CDR3 sequences, 24% of them appearing once. The data were also submitted as part of a second study, on T cells of mothers and their children.

Specimen: blood. These receptors were collected from a boy aged 5 to 17 in good health.

The rearrangement joins TRBV7-3 to TRBJ2-3, with a weak D call TRBD2 (6 bases). Germline CDR1 is SGHTA and CDR2 is FQGTGA. The length of the CDR3 is 14 residues. Trimming removed 3 bases from V and 4 bases from J, with 11 bases in between. In nucleotides, the CDR3 is TGTGCCAGCAGCTTGGGAGGCCAGGCAGATACGCAGTATTTT. It specifies CASSLGGQADTQYF.

The chain has TRBV27 and TRBJ1-6; D is uncertain. The CDR3 is made up of 15 amino acids. CDR1 is MNHEY and CDR2 is SMNVEV in the germline V gene (reference sequence). V was shortened by 5 bases and J by 9 bases, with 17 bases between the two germline ends. The CDR3 protein is CASSLEQSLGSPLHF. The CDR3 nucleotides read TGTGCCAGCAGTCTAGAACAGAGCCTCGGTTCACCCCTCCACTTT.

This clonotype was observed a few times. This sequence joins TRBV15 and TRBJ2-2, with D possibly TRBD2 on 6 matching bases. V was clipped by 1 base and J by 8 bases, with 17 bases between them. Germline assignment: CDR1 LNHNV and CDR2 YYDKDF (reference sequence). The CDR3 has 16 residues. DNA for the CDR3: TGTGCCACCAGCAGAGGCTGGACTACTGCAGAAGGGGAGCTGTTTTTT. This sequence encodes CATSRGWTTAEGELFF.

The DNA for the CDR3 is TGCAGCGTTGAAGAACAATGGACAGGAACCTACGAGCAGTACTTC. Amino acid sequence: CSVEEQWTGTYEQYF. The chain carries TRBV29-1 and TRBJ2-7; 7 bases agree with TRBD1. The junction had 7 bases not matched to a gene; V was cut back by 0 bases and J by 2 bases. Germline V gives CDR1 SQVTM, CDR2 ANQGSEA. The CDR3 runs to 15 residues.

V gene TRBV10-3 combines with J gene TRBJ2-5; 7 bases match TRBD2. TRBJ2-7 explains the end of the DNA better; the J call may be wrong. Germline V CDR1 and CDR2: ENHRY, SYGVKD. There are 14 residues in the CDR3. The CDR3 bases are TGTGCCATCAAGGGAGGGGCAGGGACCTACGAGCAGTACTTC. Translating it yields CAIKGGAGTYEQYF.

This chain uses TRBV7-2 with TRBJ2-5; possibly TRBD1 for D (7 bases). CDR1 is SGHTA and CDR2 is FQGNSA in the germline V gene. Between the trimmed V and J ends, which lost 1 base and 5 bases, there was a span of 11 bases. The CDR3 runs 14 residues. This CDR3 is CASSLDQGGETQYF. DNA for the CDR3: TGTGCCAGCAGCTTAGACCAGGGGGGCGAGACCCAGTACTTC.

This clonotype was seen a few times. The chain joins TRBV5-1 to TRBJ1-2, with D maybe TRBD1 (5 bases). From germline, CDR1 is SGHRS and CDR2 YFSETQ. V gave up 7 bases and J gave up 4 bases, with 17 bases separating them. The CDR3 is 14 amino acids. CDR3 sequence: CASGSRGRGYGYTF. The CDR3 region has the DNA TGCGCCAGCGGCTCGCGGGGACGGGGCTATGGCTACACCTTC.

A word on this clonotype: Relative to the germline gene, one junction end is altered; a read error may explain this. The chain links TRBV28 to TRBJ1-1; D unclear. Looked up from germline, CDR1 is MDHEN and CDR2 is SYDVKM. CDR3 length: 16 amino acids. The CDR3 region has the DNA TGTGCCAGCAGTCCCAAGTTTTGGAATATGAACCCTGAAGCTTTCTTT. This translates into CASSPKFWNMNPEAFF. Together with reference TRBV28 and TRBJ1-1, the CDR3 gives the full variable domain: DVKVTQSSRYLVKRTGEKVFLECVQDMDHENMFWYRQDPGLGLRLIYFSYDVKMKEKGDIPEGYSVSREKKERFSLILESASTNQTSMYLCASSPKFWNMNPEAFFGQGTRLTVV.

The chain is built from TRBV20-1 and TRBJ2-5, with TRBD2 matching over 8 bases. CDR3 length: 16 amino acids. CDR1 is DFQATT and CDR2 is SNEGSKA in the germline V gene (reference sequence). The V segment lost 0 bases and the J segment 5 bases; nucleotides outside the gene matches: 11. Here the CDR3 reads CSARDPRGLAGETQYF. DNA of the CDR3: TGCAGTGCTAGAGATCCCAGAGGACTAGCAGGGGAGACCCAGTACTTC.

This clonotype was picked up a small number of times. The chain carries TRBV10-3 and TRBJ2-7, with TRBD1 identical over 7 bases. Germline values: CDR1 ENHRY, CDR2 SYGVKD. The CDR3 totals 13 residues. Trimming took 7 bases from V and 4 from J; bases not matched to a gene: 7. For the CDR3, the DNA is TGTGCCATCAAAACAGGGGACAAGTACGAGCAGTACTTC. As protein: CAIKTGDKYEQYF.

In this sample, this clonotype turned up a few times. The rearrangement uses TRBV5-1 and TRBJ2-1, with 11 bases identical to TRBD1. This CDR3 region has 15 residues. The V gene's germline CDR1 is SGHRS and CDR2 YFSETQ. J was trimmed by 8 bases and V by 0 bases; bases with no gene match: 4. CDR3 coding DNA: TGCGCCAGCAGCTTGGTCATGGGACAGGGGGATGAGCAGTTCTTC. This translates into CASSLVMGQGDEQFF.

The CDR3 DNA is TGTGCCAGCAGGGGGTGGAGGAAACCAGACCAAGAGACCCAGTACTTC. Translation: CASRGWRKPDQETQYF. This rearrangement joins TRBV28 to TRBJ2-5, with D maybe TRBD2 (5 bases). Germline CDR1 reads MDHEN; CDR2 reads SYDVKM. Deletions cut 6 bases from V and 0 bases from J, with 17 bases between. The CDR3 is 16 amino acids.

This clonotype was observed a handful of times. The chain is built from TRBV7-3 and TRBJ2-1; D remains ambiguous. With the DNA end fitting TRBJ2-5 better, the J assignment may be wrong. Germline V gene data show CDR1 as SGHTA and CDR2 as FQGTGA. This CDR3 contains 15 residues. CDR3 sequence (DNA): TGTGCCAGCAGCTATGGGGTAGGAGTGGACGAGACCCAGTACTTC. Amino acids: CASSYGVGVDETQYF.

This chain uses TRBV20-1 with TRBJ2-3; D gene ambiguous. In germline, CDR1 is DFQATT, CDR2 SNEGSKA (reference sequence). There are 12 residues in the CDR3. V lost 0 bases to trimming and J lost 5 bases, with 6 bases between them. The CDR3 here is CSARDLEDTQYF. The DNA of the CDR3 is TGCAGTGCTAGAGATCTAGAAGATACGCAGTATTTT.

This clonotype turned up a few times. The gene calls are TRBV15 and TRBJ2-1, with D possibly being TRBD1 or TRBD2 (5 bases each). Trimming shortened V by 1 base and J by 3 bases, and 22 bases separated the two germline ends. The length of the CDR3 is 19 residues. The V gene's germline CDR1 is LNHNV and CDR2 YYDKDF (reference sequence). Written as DNA, the CDR3 is TGTGCCACCAGCAGAGTTGGGGGTCCGGGTTGGGATTTCTACAATGAGCAGTTCTTC. Translating it yields CATSRVGGPGWDFYNEQFF.